These 26 T cell receptor beta chains were sequenced from one sample in a study of OX40 agonist ivuxolimab in advanced cancers. Sequenced by immunoSEQ multiplex PCR; TCRdb stores in-frame clones only, minus some. This sample has about 54,000 clones, with around four fifths found just once. The sequencing here drew on CD4+ or CD8+ T cells sorted from blood, taken in a trial of the OX40 agonist ivuxolimab. The receptors were sampled from an adult with an advanced solid tumor such as melanoma, head and neck, liver or kidney cancer.

The rearrangement joins TRBV19 to TRBJ1-1; unclear D gene. Germline assignment: CDR1 LNHDA and CDR2 SQIVND (reference sequence). The CDR3 spans 15 residues. Trimming cost V 2 bases and J 1 base, with 11 bases left between them. CDR3 protein: CASSIRSRPNTEAFF. CDR3 nucleotide sequence: TGTGCCAGTAGTATAAGAAGCAGGCCGAACACTGAAGCTTTCTTT.

The genes are TRBV15 and TRBJ1-3; perhaps TRBD1 as D (5 bases). Germline V lookup: CDR1 LNHNV, CDR2 YYDKDF (reference sequence). Trimming cost V 3 bases and J 3 bases, with 18 bases left between them. CDR3 size: 17 residues. CDR3 sequence (DNA): TGTGCCACCAGCAGGCTGGTAGGGGCCCGGGGTGGAAACACCATATATTTT. Amino acids: CATSRLVGARGGNTIYF.

The chain carries TRBV29-1 and TRBJ2-5, with unresolved D. V lost 3 bases to trimming and J lost 0 bases, with 8 bases between them. Germline assignment: CDR1 SQVTM and CDR2 ANQGSEA. There are 13 residues in the CDR3. In DNA form, the CDR3 reads TGCAGCGTTGACGCCTGGGACCAAGAGACCCAGTACTTC. This codes for CSVDAWDQETQYF.

The rearrangement joins TRBV28 to TRBJ1-5, with D possibly TRBD1 on 5 matching bases. Germline V gene lookup returns CDR1 MDHEN and CDR2 SYDVKM. Trimming took 6 bases from V and 6 from J, leaving 15 bases between them. There are 14 residues in the CDR3. The CDR3 region is CASRPAGDGQPQHF. In nucleotides, the CDR3 is TGTGCCAGCAGGCCGGCGGGGGACGGTCAGCCCCAGCATTTT.

The chain has TRBV5-4 and TRBJ1-1; the D gene is possibly TRBD1 (5 bases). Germline V lookup: CDR1 SGHNT, CDR2 YYREEE (reference sequence). The CDR3 totals 14 residues. Trimming took off 7 bases at V and 3 bases at J, with 16 bases between the two ends. CDR3 in amino acids: CASRHSRGDTEAFF. As DNA, the CDR3 is TGTGCCAGCCGTCACTCTCGGGGGGACACTGAAGCTTTCTTT. The whole variable domain, filled in from reference TRBV5-4 and TRBJ1-1, reads ETGVTQSPTHLIKTRGQQVTLRCSSQSGHNTVSWYQQALGQGPQFIFQYYREEENGRGNFPPRFSGLQFPNYSSELNVNALELDDSALYLCASRHSRGDTEAFFGQGTRLTVV.

This rearrangement joins TRBV7-9 to TRBJ1-5; 9 nucleotides match TRBD1. V dropped 0 bases and J dropped 1; count of bases not matched to a gene: 7. Germline V lookup: CDR1 SEHNR, CDR2 FQNEAQ (reference sequence). The CDR3 has 18 residues. CDR3 region: CASSLAVGTGLSNQPQHF. The CDR3 DNA reads as TGTGCCAGCAGCTTAGCTGTCGGGACAGGGTTAAGCAATCAGCCCCAGCATTTT.

This sequence joins TRBV5-1 and TRBJ2-7; the D gene is possibly TRBD1 (5 bases). The length of the CDR3 is 15 residues. Germline V gene sequence: CDR1 SGHRS, CDR2 YFSETQ. V lost 0 bases to trimming and J lost 3 bases, with 13 bases between them. CDR3 region: CASSLDIGAHYEQYF. CDR3 nucleotide sequence: TGCGCCAGCAGCTTGGATATTGGGGCCCACTACGAGCAGTACTTC.

In its sample, this clone was seen a few times. The chain uses TRBV7-2 and TRBJ2-1; 13 bases line up with TRBD2. This CDR3 has 16 residues. V lost 5 bases to trimming and J lost 7 bases; unmatched junction nucleotides: 8. Germline CDR1 is SGHTA and CDR2 is FQGNSA. The CDR3 DNA follows: TGTGCCAGCAGCGCTCCCGGGACTAGCGGGAATAATGAGCAGTTCTTC. It is translated as CASSAPGTSGNNEQFF.

CDR3 amino acids: CASSSGGLAKNIQYF. CDR3 in DNA: TGTGCCAGCAGCTCGGGCGGATTAGCCAAAAACATTCAGTACTTC. The J gene is TRBJ2-4, the V gene TRBV9; no firm D call. The CDR3 totals 15 residues. V gave up 4 bases and J gave up 0 bases, with 11 bases separating them. Germline CDR1 and CDR2: SGDLS and YYNGEE.

The gene calls are TRBV28 and TRBJ1-2; TRBD1 might be the D (5 bases). In germline, CDR1 is MDHEN, CDR2 SYDVKM. Trimming took off 6 bases at V and 5 bases at J, with 19 bases between the two ends. This CDR3 has 15 residues. For the CDR3, the DNA is TGTGCCAGCAGGGGCCAGGGCAGCTCTTCTTATGGCTACACCTTC. Translation gives CASRGQGSSSYGYTF.

This chain connects TRBV11-2 to TRBJ1-1; a weak D match, TRBD1 (5 bases). Trimming cost V 5 bases and J 7 bases, with 14 bases left between them. Germline lookup yields CDR1 SGHAT and CDR2 FQNNGV. CDR3 length: 13 residues. The CDR3 loop is CASSLQGSGEAFF. DNA for the CDR3: TGTGCCAGCAGCCTCCAGGGTTCTGGTGAAGCTTTCTTT. Using reference TRBV11-2 and TRBJ1-1 for the parts outside the CDR3, the full variable domain is EAGVAQSPRYKIIEKRQSVAFWCNPISGHATLYWYQQILGQGPKLLIQFQNNGVVDDSQLPKDRFSAERLKGVDSTLKIQPAKLEDSAVYLCASSLQGSGEAFFGQGTRLTVV.

V gene TRBV9 combines with J gene TRBJ1-3; D remains ambiguous. Trimming pared 0 bases from V and 4 bases from J, leaving 8 bases between. The CDR3 has 14 residues. Looked up from germline, CDR1 is SGDLS and CDR2 is YYNGEE. The CDR3 spells CASSVVPGGNTIYF. The CDR3 region has the DNA TGTGCCAGCAGCGTAGTCCCTGGGGGAAACACCATATATTTT.

V gene TRBV5-6 combines with J gene TRBJ2-5, with 10 bases matching TRBD2. There are 16 residues in the CDR3. Germline-derived CDR1 and CDR2 are SGHDT and YYEEEE. J gave up 5 bases and V 0 bases, and 7 bases lay outside the gene matches. In DNA form, the CDR3 reads TGTGCCAGCAGCTTGGGGGTAGCGGGAGGTTCGGAGACCCAGTACTTC. This gives the protein CASSLGVAGGSETQYF.

This clone was seen once. The chain carries TRBV5-4 and TRBJ1-2; the D gene is possibly TRBD1 (6 bases). Germline values: CDR1 SGHNT, CDR2 YYREEE (reference sequence). Trimming removed 5 bases at V and 3 bases at J, with 11 bases between. The CDR3 is 13 amino acids. The CDR3, as DNA: TGTGCCAGCAGTTCAGGGGTGGACTATGGCTACACCTTC. As protein: CASSSGVDYGYTF. The whole variable domain, filled in from reference TRBV5-4 and TRBJ1-2, reads ETGVTQSPTHLIKTRGQQVTLRCSSQSGHNTVSWYQQALGQGPQFIFQYYREEENGRGNFPPRFSGLQFPNYSSELNVNALELDDSALYLCASSSGVDYGYTFGSGTRLTVV.

The rearrangement links TRBV5-4 to TRBJ2-5; D might be TRBD2 (5 bases). CDR1 is SGHNT and CDR2 is YYREEE in the germline V gene (reference sequence). Trimming shortened V by 1 base and J by 3 bases, and 10 bases separated the two germline ends. CDR3 length: 14 residues. This chain's CDR3 is CASSLRGIEETQYF. CDR3 sequence (DNA): TGTGCCAGCAGCTTGCGAGGGATTGAAGAGACCCAGTACTTC.

The CDR3 DNA follows: TGTGCCAGCAGTGAGAAAGTAACCGGCCACTATAGCAATCAGCCCCAGCATTTT. It encodes CASSEKVTGHYSNQPQHF. The chain carries TRBV6-1 and TRBJ1-5; D is undetermined. This CDR3 has 18 amino acids. Trimming left V 3 bases short and J 0 bases short, with 18 bases between. Germline assignment: CDR1 MNHNS and CDR2 SASEGT.

The chain carries TRBV7-9 and TRBJ2-6; D not certain. The CDR3 sequence is 14 residues long. From germline, CDR1 is SEHNR and CDR2 FQNEAQ (reference sequence). Trimming took off 3 bases at V and 3 bases at J, with 6 bases between the two ends. CDR3: CASSFDLGANVLTF. The CDR3 nucleotides are TGTGCCAGCAGCTTCGATCTTGGGGCCAACGTCCTGACTTTC.

V usage is TRBV7-8 and J usage is TRBJ2-1; D ambiguous. This CDR3 contains 17 residues. V was pared by 0 bases and J by 12 bases, with 24 bases between. CDR1 and CDR2 from the germline V gene are SGHVS and FQNEAQ. CDR3 sequence: CASSLAQWRTEFLGQFF. The CDR3 region has the DNA TGTGCCAGCAGCTTAGCGCAGTGGCGTACTGAGTTCCTCGGGCAGTTCTTC.

The V gene is TRBV4-3, the J gene TRBJ2-4; D might be TRBD2 (6 bases). Germline V lookup: CDR1 LGHNA, CDR2 YSLEER. V was clipped by 0 bases and J by 3 bases, with 18 bases between them. This CDR3 is 18 amino acids long. The CDR3 region is CASSQDLSGTGSKNIQYF. The CDR3 DNA sequence: TGCGCCAGCAGCCAAGATCTTTCCGGGACCGGGAGCAAAAACATTCAGTACTTC.

V gene TRBV7-9 combines with J gene TRBJ1-2; D remains ambiguous. The length of the CDR3 is 14 residues. CDR1 and CDR2 from the germline V gene are SEHNR and FQNEAQ (reference sequence). V lost 2 bases and J 0 bases, leaving 7 bases between the germline ends. The CDR3 reads CASSLTTSNYGYTF. As DNA, the CDR3 is TGTGCCAGCAGCTTAACGACCTCTAACTATGGCTACACCTTC. Full variable domain (missing parts from reference TRBV7-9 and TRBJ1-2): DTGVSQNPRHKITKRGQNVTFRCDPISEHNRLYWYRQTLGQGPEFLTYFQNEAQLEKSRLLSDRFSAERPKGSFSTLEIQRTEQGDSAMYLCASSLTTSNYGYTFGSGTRLTVV.

CDR3 amino acids: CAASTVGGYTF. The CDR3 nucleotides are TGTGCGGCCTCCACCGTAGGGGGCTACACCTTC. This chain uses TRBV6-1 with TRBJ1-2; D is undetermined. The CDR3 loop spans 11 amino acids. Germline V gene lookup returns CDR1 MNHNS and CDR2 SASEGT.

The chain employs TRBV7-8 and TRBJ2-1; TRBD1 matches 8 bases. The V gene end was trimmed by 1 base and the J gene end by 7 bases; junction bases not matched to a gene: 9. Germline lookup yields CDR1 SGHVS and CDR2 FQNEAQ. The CDR3 is made up of 16 amino acids. CDR3 in DNA: TGTGCCAGCAGCTTAGGTGGGCAGGGGGCTAGGAATGAGCAGTTCTTC. Translated: CASSLGGQGARNEQFF.

This clone was picked up a small number of times. This rearrangement joins TRBV29-1 to TRBJ1-5; tentatively, D is TRBD1 (6 bases). V was cut by 8 bases and J by 3 bases, with 14 bases left in between. CDR1 is SQVTM and CDR2 is ANQGSEA in the germline V gene. The CDR3 runs to 13 residues. The CDR3 reads CSSAQGVNQPQHF. The DNA for the CDR3 is TGCAGCTCTGCACAGGGAGTCAATCAGCCCCAGCATTTT. Supplemented by reference TRBV29-1 and TRBJ1-5, the full variable domain reads SAVISQKPSRDICQRGTSLTIQCQVDSQVTMMFWYRQQPGQSLTLIATANQGSEATYESGFVIDKFPISRPNLTFSTLTVSNMSPEDSSIYLCSSAQGVNQPQHFGDGTRLSIL.

V usage is TRBV2 and J usage is TRBJ2-1; D is perhaps TRBD2 (5 bases). Per germline, CDR1 SNHLY and CDR2 FYNNEI. The CDR3 is 15 amino acids. Trimming removed 2 bases from V and 0 bases from J, with 8 bases in between. The CDR3 is CASSEKRSSYNEQFF. The DNA for the CDR3 is TGTGCCAGCAGTGAAAAGCGGAGCTCCTACAATGAGCAGTTCTTC. The whole variable domain, filled in from reference TRBV2 and TRBJ2-1, reads EPEVTQTPSHQVTQMGQEVILRCVPISNHLYFYWYRQILGQKVEFLVSFYNNEISEKSEIFDDQFSVERPDGSNFTLKIRSTKLEDSAMYFCASSEKRSSYNEQFFGPGTRLTVL.

The gene calls are TRBV19 and TRBJ1-4; the D gene is possibly TRBD1 (6 bases). Germline CDR1 and CDR2: LNHDA and SQIVND (reference sequence). V was pared by 6 bases and J by 4 bases, with 18 bases between. The CDR3 is 16 residues long. The CDR3 region is CASRIGRGALNEKLFF. CDR3 nucleotides: TGTGCCAGTAGGATTGGAAGGGGGGCCCTTAATGAAAAACTGTTTTTT.

V gene TRBV20-1 combines with J gene TRBJ2-5; D remains ambiguous. V lost 6 bases and J lost 5, with 10 bases in between. Germline CDR1 DFQATT, CDR2 SNEGSKA (reference sequence). The CDR3 extends over 11 amino acids. CDR3 in DNA: TGCAGTGCCCGTTCTACTGAGACCCAGTACTTC. Translated, it gives CSARSTETQYF.